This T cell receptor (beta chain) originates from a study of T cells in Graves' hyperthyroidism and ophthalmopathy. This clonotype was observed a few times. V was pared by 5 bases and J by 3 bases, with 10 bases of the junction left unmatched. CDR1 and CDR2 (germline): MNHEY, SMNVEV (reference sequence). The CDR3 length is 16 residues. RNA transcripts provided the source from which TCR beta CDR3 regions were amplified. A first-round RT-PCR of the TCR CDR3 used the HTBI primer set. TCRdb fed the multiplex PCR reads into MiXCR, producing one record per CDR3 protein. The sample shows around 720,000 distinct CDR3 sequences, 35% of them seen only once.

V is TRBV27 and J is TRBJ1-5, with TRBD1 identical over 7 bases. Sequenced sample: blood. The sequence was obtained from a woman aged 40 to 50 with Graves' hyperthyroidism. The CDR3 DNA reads TGTGCCAGCAGTCCTACAGGGGACCGGTACAATCAGCCCCAGCATTTT. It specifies CASSPTGDRYNQPQHF.